These 20 T cell receptor beta chains came from one sample sequenced in a study of shared clonotypes between healthy human individuals (dated by TCRdb to 2020 to 2022). The method behind the library was the immunoSEQ multiplex PCR assay. Sourced from immuneACCESS, this table was stored by TCRdb with only in-frame sequences that have V and J called. A share of the clones is absent; for the studies checked, an unresolved V gene accounts for under half, and the remainder has no known explanation. Here the sample has about 2.4 million clones; roughly 93% occur a single time. The ten largest make up more than 0.35% of the sample. The source material was naive CD4+ T cells from PBMCs. This sample's cell subset or site label indicates: CD45RA+ positively selected. The receptors come from a man aged 18-30 years in good health. Some clones in this sample may be carry-over from other donors' samples.

The chain couples TRBV7-6 to TRBJ2-1; 8 bases fit TRBD2. This CDR3 comprises 16 residues. The germline CDR1 and CDR2 sequences are SGHVS and FNYEAQ. V was pared by 4 bases and J by 0 bases, with 5 bases of the junction left unmatched. CDR3 nucleotide sequence: TGTGCCAGCAGCTCCGTAGCGGGACTCTCCTACAATGAGCAGTTCTTC. Its protein product is CASSSVAGLSYNEQFF.

This clone was detected only once. The chain couples TRBV29-1 to TRBJ1-5; D is possibly TRBD1 (5 bases). There are 17 residues in the CDR3. V gave up 3 bases and J gave up 5 bases, with 23 bases separating them. Germline assignment: CDR1 SQVTM and CDR2 ANQGSEA. The DNA of the CDR3 is TGCAGCGTTGACAGGGACGCCCAGATGCGGGCGGATCAGCCCCAGCATTTT. Translation: CSVDRDAQMRADQPQHF.

The chain combines TRBV4-2 with TRBJ2-2; TRBD2 matches at 7 bases. The V and J ends lost 1 base and 5 bases, in that order; junction bases with no gene match: 7. Germline CDR1 reads LGHNA; CDR2 reads YNFKEQ. CDR3 size: 16 residues. The CDR3 region is CASSQGGGGRTGELFF. CDR3 in DNA: TGTGCCAGCAGCCAAGGGGGGGGAGGTAGGACCGGGGAGCTGTTTTTT.

The J gene is TRBJ1-3, the V gene TRBV11-2, with 7 bases identical to TRBD1. With V trimmed by 5 bases and J by 4 bases, 20 bases remained unmatched. The CDR3 contains 19 residues. Germline loops: CDR1 SGHAT, CDR2 FQNNGV. The CDR3, as DNA: TGTGCCAGCAGCCGACGCCCGGGACAGCCAAACTTGGAGGGAAACACCATATATTTT. Amino acids: CASSRRPGQPNLEGNTIYF. The full variable domain, its missing parts supplied by reference TRBV11-2 and TRBJ1-3, is EAGVAQSPRYKIIEKRQSVAFWCNPISGHATLYWYQQILGQGPKLLIQFQNNGVVDDSQLPKDRFSAERLKGVDSTLKIQPAKLEDSAVYLCASSRRPGQPNLEGNTIYFGEGSWLTVV.

The J gene is TRBJ2-5, the V gene TRBV5-6; D gene unclear. The CDR3 has 12 residues. The germline CDR1 and CDR2 sequences are SGHDT and YYEEEE. The V end was cut by 3 bases, the J end by 7 bases, with 10 bases between. DNA for the CDR3: TGTGCCAGCAGCTCAAGATCCGGGACCCAGTACTTC. It codes for CASSSRSGTQYF. The variable domain in full, completed from reference TRBV5-6 and TRBJ2-5, reads DAGVTQSPTHLIKTRGQQVTLRCSPKSGHDTVSWYQQALGQGPQFIFQYYEEEERQRGNFPDRFSGHQFPNYSSELNVNALLLGDSALYLCASSSRSGTQYFGPGTRLLVL.

This chain uses TRBV7-8 with TRBJ1-2; possibly TRBD1 for D (6 bases). Germline V gives CDR1 SGHVS, CDR2 FQNEAQ. CDR3 size: 15 residues. Trimming shortened V by 3 bases and J by 1 base, and 12 bases separated the two germline ends. For the CDR3, the DNA is TGTGCCAGCAGCTTGGGGACATACCTTAACTATGGCTACACCTTC. Protein sequence: CASSLGTYLNYGYTF.

This chain connects TRBV7-2 to TRBJ1-5, with 7 positions matching TRBD1. Germline V gene sequence: CDR1 SGHTA, CDR2 FQGNSA. The CDR3 runs 14 residues. V gave up 5 bases and J gave up 7 bases; unmatched junction bases: 8. The CDR3 bases are TGTGCCAGCAGCATACCGACAGGGACCCAGCCCCAGCATTTT. Translated: CASSIPTGTQPQHF.

The chain employs TRBV4-3 and TRBJ2-4, with 8 nucleotides matching TRBD1. CDR1 is LGHNA and CDR2 is YSLEER in the germline V gene. After removal of 4 bases from V and 0 bases from J, the junction contained 8 bases not matched to a gene. There are 17 residues in the CDR3. The CDR3 bases are TGCGCCAGCAGCCGGGAGAGGACAGGGCTAGCCAAAAACATTCAGTACTTC. Its protein product is CASSRERTGLAKNIQYF.

This clone has a single count. The chain combines TRBV7-9 with TRBJ2-3, with D perhaps TRBD1 or TRBD2 (6 bases each). Germline CDR1 and CDR2: SEHNR and FQNEAQ (reference sequence). The V end lost 5 bases, the J end lost 5 bases, and 17 bases lay between the germline ends. This CDR3 is 15 amino acids long. The CDR3, as DNA: TGTGCCAGCAGCCCTACGGGGGCCCCGGTAGATACGCAGTATTTT. Protein: CASSPTGAPVDTQYF. Combining the CDR3 with reference TRBV7-9 and TRBJ2-3 gives the whole variable domain DTGVSQNPRHKITKRGQNVTFRCDPISEHNRLYWYRQTLGQGPEFLTYFQNEAQLEKSRLLSDRFSAERPKGSFSTLEIQRTEQGDSAMYLCASSPTGAPVDTQYFGPGTRLTVL.

The count of this clone is one. This CDR3 is also generated by other DNA sequences in the sample. This chain connects TRBV2 to TRBJ2-1; D gene ambiguous. Per germline, CDR1 SNHLY and CDR2 FYNNEI. The CDR3 has 14 residues. V lost 6 bases and J lost 9, with 18 bases in between. The CDR3 spells CASSAVGGVGEQFF. Written as DNA, the CDR3 is TGTGCCAGCAGCGCCGTCGGCGGCGTGGGTGAGCAGTTCTTC. The full variable domain, its missing parts supplied by reference TRBV2 and TRBJ2-1, is EPEVTQTPSHQVTQMGQEVILRCVPISNHLYFYWYRQILGQKVEFLVSFYNNEISEKSEIFDDQFSVERPDGSNFTLKIRSTKLEDSAMYFCASSAVGGVGEQFFGPGTRLTVL.

The gene calls are TRBV5-5 and TRBJ2-5, with 7 nucleotides matching TRBD2. The CDR3 totals 16 residues. Germline V CDR1 and CDR2: SGHKS, YYEKEE (reference sequence). Trimming took 1 base from V and 1 from J; bases not matched to a gene: 7. The DNA for the CDR3 is TGTGCCAGCAGCTTGAAGAGGGCTAGCGGCCAAGAGACCCAGTACTTC. Its protein is CASSLKRASGQETQYF.

In this sample, this clone turned up a few times. The rearrangement links TRBV5-1 to TRBJ1-1, with no clear D. With 6 bases removed from V and 0 bases from J, the gap between germline ends came to 9 bases. Germline values: CDR1 SGHRS, CDR2 YFSETQ. This CDR3 is built from 13 residues. CDR3 in DNA: TGCGCCAGCAAACGAGACCTGAACACTGAAGCTTTCTTT. It codes for CASKRDLNTEAFF.

V and J are TRBV5-1 and TRBJ1-1, with D unclear. Trimming took 4 bases from V and 3 from J, leaving 19 bases between them. CDR1 SGHRS and CDR2 YFSETQ come from the germline V gene. The CDR3 is 16 amino acids. The CDR3 is CASSPRNSISDTEAFF. The CDR3 nucleotides are TGCGCCAGCAGCCCCCGGAACTCTATTAGCGACACTGAAGCTTTCTTT.

As concerns this clone: A junction end diverges from the germline sequence, so it may reflect a read error. The chain joins TRBV25-1 to TRBJ2-7, with 9 nucleotides matching TRBD2. Germline CDR1 is MGHDK and CDR2 is SYGVNS. This CDR3 is 15 amino acids long. The CDR3 DNA follows: TGTGCCGGCAGTGATCTGCAAGCGGGAGGAAACGAGCAGTACTTC. This gives the protein CAGSDLQAGGNEQYF.

The rearrangement joins TRBV30 to TRBJ2-3; D is possibly TRBD2 (5 bases). Germline CDR1 reads GTSNPN; CDR2 reads SVGIG (reference sequence). This CDR3 has 13 amino acids. The V and J ends lost 4 bases and 1 base respectively, with 9 bases between them. The CDR3 DNA follows: TGTGCCTGGACGTTGCGGGGCACAGATACGCAGTATTTT. Its translation: CAWTLRGTDTQYF.

V gene TRBV5-8 combines with J gene TRBJ2-3; TRBD2 matches at 10 bases. The CDR3 sequence is 16 residues long. With 0 bases clipped from V and 2 bases from J, the junction kept 3 bases outside the gene matches. Germline CDR1 and CDR2: SGHTS and YDEGEE. In DNA form, the CDR3 reads TGTGCCAGCAGCTTGGCCCTAGCGGGAGACACAGATACGCAGTATTTT. Its translation: CASSLALAGDTDTQYF.

The chain recombines TRBV9 with TRBJ2-5, with D perhaps TRBD2 (6 bases). The CDR3 runs 14 residues. The germline V gene encodes CDR1 SGDLS and CDR2 YYNGEE. Trimming took off 0 bases at V and 4 bases at J, with 10 bases between the two ends. The CDR3 coding sequence is TGTGCCAGCAGCGTAGACTTCGGGGGAGAGACCCAGTACTTC. It specifies CASSVDFGGETQYF.

The V call is TRBV5-4, the J call TRBJ1-2; no firm D call. The V end was cut by 0 bases, the J end by 6 bases, with 12 bases between. The germline V gene has CDR1 SGHNT and CDR2 YYREEE (reference sequence). CDR3 size: 14 residues. The CDR3 here is CASSLADLADGYTF. The CDR3 coding sequence is TGTGCCAGCAGCTTGGCGGACCTAGCAGATGGCTACACCTTC.

V usage is TRBV6-1 and J usage is TRBJ2-7; D is possibly TRBD1 or TRBD2 (5 bases each). The V gene's germline CDR1 is MNHNS and CDR2 SASEGT. The CDR3 extends over 14 amino acids. V lost 7 bases, J lost 4 bases, and 17 bases lay in between. In DNA, the CDR3 is TGTGCCAGCATGGTCACTCTTGGGGGTTACGAGCAGTACTTC. The encoded protein is CASMVTLGGYEQYF.

With regard to this clone: The same CDR3 can be traced to other DNA sequences in this sample. The rearrangement links TRBV7-2 to TRBJ2-7; 10 bases align to TRBD2. Germline V CDR1 and CDR2: SGHTA, FQGNSA. This CDR3 contains 15 residues. The V gene end was trimmed by 5 bases and the J gene end by 7 bases; junction bases not matched to a gene: 11. The CDR3 spells CASSPRLAGAGEQYF. CDR3 bases: TGTGCCAGCAGCCCAAGGCTAGCGGGAGCTGGGGAGCAGTACTTC.